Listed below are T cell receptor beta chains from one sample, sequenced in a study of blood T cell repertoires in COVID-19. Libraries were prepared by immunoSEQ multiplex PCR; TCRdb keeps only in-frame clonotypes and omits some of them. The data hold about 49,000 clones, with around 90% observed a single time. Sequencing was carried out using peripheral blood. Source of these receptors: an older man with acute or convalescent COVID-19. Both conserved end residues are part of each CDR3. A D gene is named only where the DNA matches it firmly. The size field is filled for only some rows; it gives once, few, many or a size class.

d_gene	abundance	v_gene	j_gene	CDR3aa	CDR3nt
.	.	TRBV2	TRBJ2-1	CASSARTGSYNEQFF	TGTGCCAGCAGTGCCCGAACCGGCTCCTACAATGAGCAGTTCTTC
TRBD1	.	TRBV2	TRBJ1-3	CASRGTASGNTIYF	TGTGCCAGCAGGGGGACAGCCTCTGGAAACACCATATATTTT
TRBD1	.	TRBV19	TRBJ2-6	CASARDRLSSGANVLTF	TGTGCCAGTGCTAGGGACAGGTTAAGCTCTGGGGCCAACGTCCTGACTTTC
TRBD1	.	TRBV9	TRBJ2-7	CASGPGTGPYEQYF	TGTGCCAGCGGACCCGGGACAGGGCCCTACGAGCAGTACTTC
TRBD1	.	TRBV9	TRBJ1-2	CASSEDRVGRANYGYTF	TGTGCCAGCAGCGAGGACAGGGTCGGAAGAGCTAACTATGGCTACACCTTC
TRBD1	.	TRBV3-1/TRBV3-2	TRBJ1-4	CASSQDRTGGVEKLFF	TGTGCCAGCAGCCAAGATCGTACAGGGGGCGTCGAAAAACTGTTTTTT
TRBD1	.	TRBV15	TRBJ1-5	CATSRGRGQDQPQHF	TGTGCCACCAGCAGAGGCAGGGGACAGGATCAGCCCCAGCATTTT
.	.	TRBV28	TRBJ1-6	CASRPPTGSNSPLHF	TGTGCCAGCAGGCCTCCTACAGGGAGTAATTCACCCCTCCACTTT
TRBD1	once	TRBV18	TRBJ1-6	CASSRNRDRRDSPLHF	TGTGCCAGCTCGCGGAACCGGGACAGACGGGATTCACCCCTCCACTTT
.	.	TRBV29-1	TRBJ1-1	CSVARVNTEAFF	TGCAGCGTTGCGCGCGTGAACACTGAAGCTTTCTTT
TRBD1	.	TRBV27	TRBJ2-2	CASSLHGTGGTGELFF	TGTGCCAGCAGTTTACACGGGACAGGGGGAACCGGGGAGCTGTTTTTT
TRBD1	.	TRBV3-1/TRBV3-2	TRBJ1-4	CASSRQQGSNEKLFF	TGTGCCAGCAGCCGGCAACAGGGGTCTAATGAAAAACTGTTTTTT
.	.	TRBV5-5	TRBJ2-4	CASSGDQGDLAKNIQYF	TGTGCCAGCAGCGGGGATCAGGGCGACTTAGCCAAAAACATTCAGTACTTC
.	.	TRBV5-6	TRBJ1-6	CASSSGHGGRTPLHF	TGTGCCAGCAGCTCCGGACACGGCGGAAGGACACCCCTCCACTTT
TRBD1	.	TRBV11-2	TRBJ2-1	CASSLTGTGGHNEQFF	TGTGCCAGCAGCTTGACCGGGACAGGGGGTCACAATGAGCAGTTCTTC
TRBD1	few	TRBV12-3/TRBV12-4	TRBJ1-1	CASSLTGGLEAFF	TGTGCCAGCAGTCTTACAGGGGGCCTTGAAGCTTTCTTT
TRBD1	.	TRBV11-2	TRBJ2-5	CASSLEGQGVETQYF	TGTGCCAGCAGCTTAGAGGGACAGGGGGTAGAGACCCAGTACTTC
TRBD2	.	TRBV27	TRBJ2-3	CASSLYSGMTTDTQYF	TGTGCCAGCAGTTTATATAGCGGGATGACCACAGATACGCAGTATTTT
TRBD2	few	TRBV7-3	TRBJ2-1	CASSFPSGGAREQFF	TGTGCCAGCAGCTTCCCTAGCGGGGGGGCGCGTGAGCAGTTCTTC
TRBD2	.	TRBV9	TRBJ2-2	CASSTGTSSNTGELFF	TGTGCCAGCAGCACCGGGACTAGCTCGAACACCGGGGAGCTGTTTTTT
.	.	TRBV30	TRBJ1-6	CAWSVRGQGYGNSPLHF	TGTGCCTGGAGTGTAAGAGGGCAGGGGTACGGTAATTCACCCCTCCACTTT
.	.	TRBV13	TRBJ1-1	CASSSRTEAFF	TGTGCCAGCAGCTCGCGGACTGAAGCTTTCTTT
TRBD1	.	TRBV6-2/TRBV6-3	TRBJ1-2	CASSRTSSTGGYGYTF	TGTGCCAGCAGCCGTACTAGTTCGACAGGGGGCTATGGCTACACCTTC
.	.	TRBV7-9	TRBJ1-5	CASSLARGVFGPQHF	TGTGCCAGCAGCTTAGCTCGCGGGGTGTTTGGGCCCCAGCATTTT
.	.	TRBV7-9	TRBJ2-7	CASSSPGHFYEQYF	TGTGCCAGCAGCTCTCCGGGACATTTCTACGAGCAGTACTTC
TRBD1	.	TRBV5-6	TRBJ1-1	CASSLFRDRGRKNTEAFF	TGTGCCAGCAGCCTATTCCGGGACAGGGGGCGAAAGAACACTGAAGCTTTCTTT
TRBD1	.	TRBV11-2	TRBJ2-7	CASSRQTGIGHEQYF	TGTGCCAGCAGCCGTCAGACAGGGATCGGCCACGAGCAGTACTTC
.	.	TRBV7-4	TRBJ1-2	CASSRMRGSPWIVNYGYTF	TGTGCCAGCAGCCGTATGAGGGGGTCCCCCTGGATTGTTAACTATGGCTACACCTTC
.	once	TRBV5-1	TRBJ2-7	CASSLERGREQYF	TGCGCCAGCAGCTTGGAAAGGGGTCGCGAGCAGTACTTC
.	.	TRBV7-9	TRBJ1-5	CASSLAGGRQPQHF	TGTGCCAGCAGCTTAGCTGGGGGCAGGCAGCCCCAGCATTTT
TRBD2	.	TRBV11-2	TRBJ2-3	CASSLYSGGGSDTQYF	TGTGCCAGCAGCTTATATAGCGGGGGGGGGTCAGATACGCAGTATTTT
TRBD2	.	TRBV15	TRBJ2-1	CATSRDRTSGSSYNEQFF	TGTGCCACCAGCAGAGATCGGACTAGCGGGAGCTCCTACAATGAGCAGTTCTTC
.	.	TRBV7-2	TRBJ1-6	CASSLGNREGGSPLHF	TGTGCCAGCAGCCTAGGGAACAGGGAAGGTGGTTCACCCCTCCACTTT
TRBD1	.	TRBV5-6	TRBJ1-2	CASSYDRALGYTF	TGTGCCAGCAGCTACGACAGGGCTCTTGGCTACACCTTC
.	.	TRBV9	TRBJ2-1	CASSVGGENYNEQFF	TGTGCCAGCAGCGTAGGGGGGGAGAACTACAATGAGCAGTTCTTC
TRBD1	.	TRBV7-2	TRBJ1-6	CASSGRDRGYSPLHF	TGTGCCAGCAGCGGCCGGGACAGGGGGTATTCACCCCTCCACTTT
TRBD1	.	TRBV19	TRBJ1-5	CASSIETGGNQPQHF	TGTGCCAGTAGTATAGAGACAGGGGGCAATCAGCCCCAGCATTTT
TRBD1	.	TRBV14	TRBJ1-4	CASSQEQGTALRGKLFF	TGTGCCAGCAGCCAAGAGCAGGGGACAGCCTTGCGAGGAAAACTGTTTTTT
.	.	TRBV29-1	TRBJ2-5	CSVWGGGEETQYF	TGCAGCGTTTGGGGAGGGGGAGAAGAGACCCAGTACTTC
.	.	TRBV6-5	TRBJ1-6	CASSYRTEGTSPLHF	TGTGCCAGCAGTTACCGGACAGAAGGGACTTCACCCCTCCACTTT
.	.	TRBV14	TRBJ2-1	CASSPRELNEQFF	TGTGCCAGCAGCCCTAGGGAGTTGAATGAGCAGTTCTTC
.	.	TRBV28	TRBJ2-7	CASSLSRGPYEQYF	TGTGCCAGCAGTTTAAGCAGGGGCCCCTACGAGCAGTACTTC
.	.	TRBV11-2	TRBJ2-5	CASSLTNGEETQYF	TGTGCCAGCAGCTTAACTAACGGAGAAGAGACCCAGTACTTC
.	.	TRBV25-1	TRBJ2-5	CASSYRGTQYF	TGTGCCAGCAGTTACCGAGGGACCCAGTACTTC
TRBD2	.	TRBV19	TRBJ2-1	CASSIASSGGNNEQFF	TGTGCCAGTAGTATAGCGTCAAGCGGGGGGAACAATGAGCAGTTCTTC
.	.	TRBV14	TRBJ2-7	CASSQVGSGAGEQYF	TGTGCCAGCAGCCAAGTGGGGTCAGGGGCAGGAGAGCAGTACTTC
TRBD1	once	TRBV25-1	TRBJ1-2	CASRGTGDRGRYGYTF	TGTGCCAGCAGGGGCACGGGCGACAGGGGCCGCTATGGCTACACCTTC
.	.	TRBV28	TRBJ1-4	CASSLGWAGEKLFF	TGTGCCAGCAGTTTAGGGTGGGCAGGGGAGAAACTGTTTTTT
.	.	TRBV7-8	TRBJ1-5	CASSPDGGLRQPQHF	TGTGCCAGCAGCCCAGACGGGGGGCTGCGCCAGCCCCAGCATTTT
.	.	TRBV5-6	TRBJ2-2	CASSLASADGELFF	TGTGCCAGCAGCTTGGCATCGGCGGACGGGGAGCTGTTTTTT
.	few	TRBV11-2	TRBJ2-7	CASSFQGSIYEQYF	TGTGCCAGCAGCTTCCAGGGAAGTATCTACGAGCAGTACTTC
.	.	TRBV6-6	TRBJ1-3	CATTTGSSGNTIYF	TGTGCCACCACTACAGGGAGCTCTGGAAACACCATATATTTT
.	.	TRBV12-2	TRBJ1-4	CALGPDRGRIPATNEKLFF	TGTGCATTGGGACCAGACAGGGGGCGAATTCCCGCAACTAATGAAAAACTGTTTTTT
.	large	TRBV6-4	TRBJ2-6	CASSDEHSGANVLTF	TGTGCCAGCAGTGACGAGCACTCTGGGGCCAACGTCCTGACTTTC
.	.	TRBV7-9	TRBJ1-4	CASSLDRDGYQRREKLFF	TGTGCCAGCAGCTTAGACAGGGATGGATACCAACGAAGAGAAAAACTGTTTTTT
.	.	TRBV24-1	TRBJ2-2	CATSAPNTGELFF	TGTGCCACCAGTGCCCCTAACACCGGGGAGCTGTTTTTT
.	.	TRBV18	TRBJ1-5	CASSPFGPPQGQPQHF	TGTGCCAGCTCACCCTTCGGACCCCCCCAGGGTCAGCCCCAGCATTTT
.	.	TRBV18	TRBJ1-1	CASSPGTGFTEAFF	TGTGCCAGCTCACCTGGCACAGGGTTCACTGAAGCTTTCTTT
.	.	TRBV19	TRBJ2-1	CASNGDLTYNEQFF	TGTGCCAGTAATGGAGATCTTACCTACAATGAGCAGTTCTTC